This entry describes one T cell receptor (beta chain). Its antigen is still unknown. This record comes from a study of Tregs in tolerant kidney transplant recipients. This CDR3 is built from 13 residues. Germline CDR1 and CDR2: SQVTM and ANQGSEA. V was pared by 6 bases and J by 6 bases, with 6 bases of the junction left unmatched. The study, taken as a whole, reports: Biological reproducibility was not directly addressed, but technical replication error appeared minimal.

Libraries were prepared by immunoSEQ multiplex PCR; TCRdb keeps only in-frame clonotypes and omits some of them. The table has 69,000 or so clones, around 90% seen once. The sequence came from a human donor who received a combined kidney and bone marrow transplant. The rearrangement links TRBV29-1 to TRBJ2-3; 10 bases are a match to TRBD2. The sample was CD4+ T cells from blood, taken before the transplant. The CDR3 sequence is CSVPPSGSDTQYF. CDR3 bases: TGCAGCGTGCCCCCTAGCGGGAGTGATACGCAGTATTTT.